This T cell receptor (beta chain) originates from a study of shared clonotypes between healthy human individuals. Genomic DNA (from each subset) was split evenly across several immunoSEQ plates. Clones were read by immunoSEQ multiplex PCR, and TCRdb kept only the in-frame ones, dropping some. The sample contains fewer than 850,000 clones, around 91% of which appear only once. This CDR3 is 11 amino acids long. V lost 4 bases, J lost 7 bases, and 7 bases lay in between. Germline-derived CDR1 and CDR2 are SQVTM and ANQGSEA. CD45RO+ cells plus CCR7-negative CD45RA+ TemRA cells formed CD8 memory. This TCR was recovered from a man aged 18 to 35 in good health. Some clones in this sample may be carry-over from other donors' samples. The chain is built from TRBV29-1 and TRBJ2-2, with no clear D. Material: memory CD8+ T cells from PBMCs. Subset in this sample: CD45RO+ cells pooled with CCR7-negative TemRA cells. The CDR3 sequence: CSVVGDGELFF. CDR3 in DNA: TGCAGCGTTGTAGGAGACGGGGAGCTGTTTTTT.